This T cell receptor beta chain was captured by sequencing in a study of CD8+CD57+ T cells in acquired aplastic anemia. In the study overall: Recorded DNA amounts for sorted CD4+ and CD8+ cells had an average of 3.2 ug.

Sequencing was done on patients that had shown CD8+CD57+ cell expansion by flow cytometry. Patients were treatment-naive when blood was sampled. Profiling that covered TCR beta VDJ and CDR3 relied on genomic DNA as its template. A single record per CDR3 protein comes from TCRdb applying MiXCR to the reads. The sample yields 250,000 to 350,000 distinct CDR3 sequences, under 65% seen once. This TCR came from a human donor with aplastic anemia. Sequenced material: sorted CD4+, CD8+, or CD8+CD57+ T cells (not recorded which) from PBMCs.

The CDR3 sequence: CAISESGGGNTIYF. The CDR3 DNA sequence: TGTGCCATCAGTGAGTCTGGAGGGGGAAACACCATATATTTT. This chain links TRBV10-3 with TRBJ1-3; D remains ambiguous. The CDR3 spans 14 residues. Per the germline V gene, CDR1 is ENHRY and CDR2 is SYGVKD. Trimming removed 0 bases from V and 4 bases from J, with 7 bases in between.